This T cell receptor beta chain was identified during a study of blood T cell repertoires in COVID-19. Turning to the study itself: From the United States, Italy and Spain came samples of acute and convalescent COVID-19.

Authors' data handling: Reference gene primer amplification gave estimated nucleated cell counts. This table comes from immunoSEQ multiplex PCR, and its TCRdb copy is limited to in-frame clones, with some not included. Clone size and V and J calls were adopted from that table, with D and trimming inferred from the DNA. The sample records some 160,000 clones, around 86% being singletons. Enrolled during active infection, Seattle patients were then followed longitudinally. The CDR3 is 13 residues long. V lost 6 bases and J lost 2, with 7 bases in between. Germline V gene data show CDR1 as MNHEY and CDR2 as SVGAGI.

Sequencing was performed on peripheral blood. The V call is TRBV6-5, the J call TRBJ2-2; the D is unclear. The clonotype was recovered from a woman aged 80 or older with COVID-19, enrolled during active disease. The CDR3 sequence is CASRTVNTGELFF. The CDR3 DNA is TGTGCCAGCAGGACTGTTAACACCGGGGAGCTGTTTTTT.